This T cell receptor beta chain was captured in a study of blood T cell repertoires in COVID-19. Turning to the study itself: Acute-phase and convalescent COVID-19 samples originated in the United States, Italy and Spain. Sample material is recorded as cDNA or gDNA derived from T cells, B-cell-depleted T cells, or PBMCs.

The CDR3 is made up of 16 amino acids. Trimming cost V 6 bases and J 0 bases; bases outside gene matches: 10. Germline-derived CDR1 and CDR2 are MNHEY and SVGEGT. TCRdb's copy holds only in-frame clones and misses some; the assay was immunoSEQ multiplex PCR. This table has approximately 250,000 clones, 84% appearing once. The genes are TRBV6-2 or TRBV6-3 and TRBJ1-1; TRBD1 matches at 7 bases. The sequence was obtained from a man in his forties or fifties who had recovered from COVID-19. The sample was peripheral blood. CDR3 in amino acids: CASSLHRDSMNTEAFF. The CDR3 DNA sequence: TGTGCCAGCAGCCTACACCGGGACAGCATGAACACTGAAGCTTTCTTT.